The 18 T cell receptor beta chains in this list originate from one sample, sequenced in a study of OX40 agonist ivuxolimab in advanced cancers. Only in-frame clones appear in the TCRdb table, and some are missing; sequencing was by immunoSEQ multiplex PCR. The data show roughly 63,000 clones, around nine tenths seen once. The starting material was CD4+ or CD8+ T cells sorted from blood, obtained in a trial of the OX40 agonist ivuxolimab. The receptors stem from an adult with an advanced solid tumor such as melanoma, head and neck, liver or kidney cancer.

The rearrangement links TRBV2 to TRBJ2-7, with 11 bases that match TRBD2. Germline CDR1 and CDR2: SNHLY and FYNNEI. CDR3 length: 15 residues. V gave up 6 bases and J gave up 3 bases; unmatched junction bases: 7. CDR3 residues: CASSAGTSGLYEQYF. CDR3 nucleotide sequence: TGTGCCAGCAGCGCCGGGACTAGCGGCCTCTACGAGCAGTACTTC.

The rearrangement joins TRBV6-5 to TRBJ2-3; D gene ambiguous. V shed 4 bases and J shed 3 bases, with 2 bases lying between them. Germline CDR1 reads MNHEY; CDR2 reads SVGAGI. The CDR3 has 11 residues. The chain's CDR3 is CASSSTDTQYF. In DNA, the CDR3 is TGTGCCAGCAGTTCTACAGATACGCAGTATTTT.

The genes are TRBV18 and TRBJ2-7, with TRBD1 as a possible D gene (6 bases). The V and J ends lost 3 bases and 9 bases respectively, with 18 bases between them. Germline CDR1 KGHSH, CDR2 LQKENI. The CDR3 extends over 14 amino acids. CDR3 DNA: TGTGCCAGCTCACCCGGGCGAGGGGGAGAGCGGCAGTACTTC. Its translation is CASSPGRGGERQYF. Full variable domain (rest looked up from reference TRBV18 and TRBJ2-7): NAGVMQNPRHLVRRRGQEARLRCSPMKGHSHVYWYRQLPEEGLKFMVYLQKENIIDESGMPKERFSAEFPKEGPSILRIQQVVRGDSAAYFCASSPGRGGERQYFGPGTRLTVT.

The chain carries TRBV2 and TRBJ1-4; D perhaps matches TRBD1 (5 bases). V was shortened by 5 bases and J by 4 bases, with 17 bases between the two germline ends. The germline CDR1 and CDR2 sequences are SNHLY and FYNNEI. The CDR3 is 16 amino acids. DNA for the CDR3: TGTGCCAGCAGTTCCCCGGGGGGGGTGTTTAATGAAAAACTGTTTTTT. Its protein product is CASSSPGGVFNEKLFF.

The chain is built from TRBV4-1 and TRBJ1-5; D possibly corresponds to TRBD1 (5 bases). V lost 1 base and J 5 bases, leaving 15 bases between the germline ends. The V gene's germline CDR1 is MGHRA and CDR2 YSYEKL. The CDR3 sequence is 16 residues long. In DNA, the CDR3 is TGCGCCAGCAGCCAAGCCGTCACAGGTCCTGATCAGCCCCAGCATTTT. It codes for CASSQAVTGPDQPQHF.

The chain couples TRBV5-1 to TRBJ2-7, with D possibly being TRBD1 or TRBD2 (6 bases each). Germline lookup yields CDR1 SGHRS and CDR2 YFSETQ. The V gene lost 1 base and the J gene lost 4 bases, with 15 bases spanning the gap. This CDR3 comprises 15 residues. For the CDR3, the DNA is TGCGCCAGCAGCTTGCTCGGGGGCTCAGTTTACGAGCAGTACTTC. Translating gives CASSLLGGSVYEQYF.

The chain carries TRBV19 and TRBJ2-7, with no clear D. Germline CDR1 is LNHDA and CDR2 is SQIVND (reference sequence). V was cut by 1 base and J by 1 base, with 8 bases left in between. This CDR3 is 14 amino acids long. CDR3: CASSIGRPSYEQYF. CDR3 DNA: TGTGCCAGTAGTATAGGCAGGCCTTCCTACGAGCAGTACTTC.

This rearrangement joins TRBV27 to TRBJ1-1; D remains ambiguous. Germline V CDR1 and CDR2: MNHEY, SMNVEV (reference sequence). Trimming shortened V by 1 base and J by 1 base, and 13 bases separated the two germline ends. The CDR3 is 16 amino acids. The CDR3 nucleotides read TGTGCCAGCAGTTTATATGGGGTGGAGGGGAACACTGAAGCTTTCTTT. It yields the protein CASSLYGVEGNTEAFF.

This clone was observed a single time. The chain uses TRBV7-9 and TRBJ1-4; D gene ambiguous. The CDR3 is 14 residues long. Germline V lookup: CDR1 SEHNR, CDR2 FQNEAQ (reference sequence). V was shortened by 6 bases and J by 4 bases, with 12 bases between the two germline ends. The CDR3 nucleotides are TGTGCCAGCAGGGACCGCGAGCGTAATGAAAAACTGTTTTTT. This sequence encodes CASRDRERNEKLFF.

This chain uses TRBV2 with TRBJ2-5; 10 positions agree with TRBD2. V was pared by 4 bases and J by 2 bases, with 7 bases of the junction left unmatched. The CDR3 loop spans 16 amino acids. CDR1 is SNHLY and CDR2 is FYNNEI in the germline V gene. The CDR3 bases are TGTGCCAGCAGTGCCTTTCTAGCGGGGGCTCAAGAGACCCAGTACTTC. Amino acid sequence: CASSAFLAGAQETQYF. The variable domain in full, completed from reference TRBV2 and TRBJ2-5, reads EPEVTQTPSHQVTQMGQEVILRCVPISNHLYFYWYRQILGQKVEFLVSFYNNEISEKSEIFDDQFSVERPDGSNFTLKIRSTKLEDSAMYFCASSAFLAGAQETQYFGPGTRLLVL.

The chain carries TRBV27 and TRBJ2-7; tentatively, D is TRBD1 (5 bases). Germline CDR1 MNHEY, CDR2 SMNVEV (reference sequence). Trimming took 6 bases from V and 4 from J, leaving 16 bases between them. This CDR3 is built from 14 residues. In DNA form, the CDR3 reads TGTGCCAGCAGATGGGGCATCTCCCAATACGAGCAGTACTTC. It encodes CASRWGISQYEQYF.

The CDR3 protein is CAGEDGTRNQPQHF. The CDR3 nucleotides read TGCGCCGGGGAGGACGGTACTCGCAATCAGCCCCAGCATTTT. The rearrangement links TRBV5-1 to TRBJ1-5; D unresolved. The CDR3 is 14 amino acids. V lost 10 bases, J lost 2 bases, and 16 bases lay in between. CDR1 SGHRS and CDR2 YFSETQ come from the germline V gene. Complete variable domain (other parts from reference TRBV5-1 and TRBJ1-5): KAGVTQTPRYLIKTRGQQVTLSCSPISGHRSVSWYQQTPGQGLQFLFEYFSETQRNKGNFPGRFSGRQFSNSRSEMNVSTLELGDSALYLCAGEDGTRNQPQHFGDGTRLSIL.

The V gene is TRBV11-3, the J gene TRBJ2-2; D uncertain. The CDR3 is made up of 13 amino acids. Between the trimmed V and J ends, which lost 3 bases and 5 bases, there was a span of 7 bases. The germline V gene encodes CDR1 SGHNT and CDR2 YENEEA. DNA of the CDR3: TGTGCCAGCAGCTTTCTAGGGACCGGGGAGCTGTTTTTT. As protein: CASSFLGTGELFF.

This clone was found a few times. The rearrangement uses TRBV5-4 and TRBJ2-1; TRBD2 is a possible D gene (7 bases). Germline-derived CDR1 and CDR2 are SGHNT and YYREEE (reference sequence). V was shortened by 6 bases and J by 4 bases, with 17 bases between the two germline ends. The CDR3 has 15 residues. The CDR3: CASTPGGGRYNEQFF. The CDR3 DNA follows: TGTGCCAGCACCCCGGGGGGCGGGAGATACAATGAGCAGTTCTTC. Full variable domain (rest looked up from reference TRBV5-4 and TRBJ2-1): ETGVTQSPTHLIKTRGQQVTLRCSSQSGHNTVSWYQQALGQGPQFIFQYYREEENGRGNFPPRFSGLQFPNYSSELNVNALELDDSALYLCASTPGGGRYNEQFFGPGTRLTVL.

This rearrangement joins TRBV5-6 to TRBJ2-7; D might be TRBD1 (5 bases). V was shortened by 3 bases and J by 1 base, with 17 bases between the two germline ends. CDR3 length: 16 residues. Per germline, CDR1 SGHDT and CDR2 YYEEEE. The CDR3 is CASSSWNMQGSYEQYF. CDR3 in DNA: TGTGCCAGCAGCTCCTGGAATATGCAGGGTTCCTACGAGCAGTACTTC.

The chain is built from TRBV18 and TRBJ2-5; D not certain. This CDR3 is built from 15 residues. Germline V CDR1 and CDR2: KGHSH, LQKENI. Between the trimmed V and J ends, which lost 3 bases and 4 bases, there was a span of 15 bases. The CDR3 loop reads CASSPGGAGRETQYF. CDR3 sequence (DNA): TGTGCCAGCTCACCCGGTGGCGCAGGAAGAGAGACCCAGTACTTC.

This sequence joins TRBV5-4 and TRBJ2-7, with 9 bases fitting TRBD2. V was pared by 1 base and J by 8 bases, with 10 bases of the junction left unmatched. CDR3 length: 15 residues. The V gene's germline CDR1 is SGHNT and CDR2 YYREEE (reference sequence). The DNA for the CDR3 is TGTGCCAGCAGCTTGTCAACGGCGACTAGCGGAAAGCAGTACTTC. It yields the protein CASSLSTATSGKQYF.

V and J are TRBV4-2 and TRBJ2-1, with unresolved D. Germline loops: CDR1 LGHNA, CDR2 YNFKEQ. V lost 0 bases to trimming and J lost 0 bases, with 9 bases between them. The CDR3 is made up of 16 amino acids. The DNA for the CDR3 is TGTGCCAGCAGCCAAGATGGGCAGACCTCCTACAATGAGCAGTTCTTC. This encodes CASSQDGQTSYNEQFF.